A selection of T cell receptor beta chains follows, all from one sample in a study of T cell responses to AZD1222 COVID-19 vaccine. Measured with immunoSEQ multiplex PCR; TCRdb has only the in-frame clones, and not every one. The top ten hold approximately 12% of the sample, which has about 140,000 clones, around 94% seen once. The sample was peripheral blood, taken after recovery from COVID-19. These receptors were collected from an adult who had recovered from COVID-19. Each CDR3 is given with its conserved first and last residue. The D gene is left open where the match is weak. Only part of the rows carry a size: once, few, many, or a class if the clone is expanded.

TRBV6-5	NA	NA	15	TRBJ1-5	TGTGCCAGCAAGATGACAGGAGATAGCAATCAGCCCCAGCATTTT	CASKMTGDSNQPQHF
TRBV14	NA	once	15	TRBJ1-3	TGTGCCAGCAGCCTGAGTCCTTCTCTTGGAAACACCATATATTTT	CASSLSPSLGNTIYF
TRBV18	NA	NA	14	TRBJ1-1	TGTGCCAGCTCACCAGACTCCAACAGGGCTGAAGCTTTCTTT	CASSPDSNRAEAFF
TRBV5-6	NA	NA	16	TRBJ2-3	TGTGCCAGCAGCTTGGGGGCCTCCGGGCCCCTTGATACGCAGTATTTT	CASSLGASGPLDTQYF
TRBV12-3/TRBV12-4	NA	NA	12	TRBJ2-7	TGTGCCAGCAGTTTAGTAGGGGTCGAGCAGTACTTC	CASSLVGVEQYF
TRBV19	NA	NA	14	TRBJ1-5	TGTGCCAGTAGTCCGCCCGGTAGCAATCAGCCCCAGCATTTT	CASSPPGSNQPQHF
TRBV5-4	TRBD1	NA	15	TRBJ1-1	TGTGCCAGCAGCTTTCGGACAGGGGGGAACACTGAAGCTTTCTTT	CASSFRTGGNTEAFF
TRBV29-1	TRBD1	NA	15	TRBJ2-4	TGCAGCGTTGAAGGACAGGGGGCTGCCAAAAACATTCAGTACTTC	CSVEGQGAAKNIQYF
TRBV7-2	TRBD2	NA	15	TRBJ2-1	TGTGCCAGCAGCCCCGCTAGCGGGGTCTACAATGAGCAGTTCTTC	CASSPASGVYNEQFF
TRBV3-1/TRBV3-2	NA	NA	17	TRBJ2-1	TGTGCCAGCAGCCAAGATCTCGGGACACCGACCTACAATGAGCAGTTCTTC	CASSQDLGTPTYNEQFF
TRBV24-1	NA	once	17	TRBJ2-5	TGTGCCACCAGTGACACAACAGGGCCCAAGGGACAAGAGACCCAGTACTTC	CATSDTTGPKGQETQYF
TRBV6-5	NA	NA	15	TRBJ1-5	TGTGCCAGCAGCCCCGGGGTTGTAGGAAACCAGCCCCAGCATTTT	CASSPGVVGNQPQHF
TRBV24-1	TRBD1	NA	17	TRBJ2-3	TGTGCCACCAGTGACCCAGAGCCGGGACAGGGTCGGGATACGCAGTATTTT	CATSDPEPGQGRDTQYF
TRBV20-1	NA	NA	9	TRBJ1-1	TGCAGTGCAGGGACTGAAGCTTTCTTT	CSAGTEAFF
TRBV3-1/TRBV3-2	TRBD1	few	15	TRBJ2-7	TGTGCCAGCAGCCTCCGGACAGGGAAATCCTACGAGCAGTACTTC	CASSLRTGKSYEQYF
TRBV18	TRBD2	NA	13	TRBJ2-1	TGTGCCAGCCAAGACGGACTAGCGAATGAGCAGTTCTTC	CASQDGLANEQFF
TRBV7-9	TRBD1	once	15	TRBJ2-2	TGTGCCAGCAGCTCCAGGGGGCTGGACACCGGGGAGCTGTTTTTT	CASSSRGLDTGELFF
TRBV19	NA	NA	14	TRBJ1-2	TGTGCCAGTAGTACCACCCTCGACAGTTATGGCTACACCTTC	CASSTTLDSYGYTF
TRBV19	NA	NA	16	TRBJ2-3	TGTGCCAGTTCCCTTTATAGCGGTCTAGGCACAGATACGCAGTATTTT	CASSLYSGLGTDTQYF
TRBV5-1	TRBD1	NA	15	TRBJ1-2	TGCGCCAGCAGCTTGGGGGGACAGGGGATGGTTGGCTACACCTTC	CASSLGGQGMVGYTF
TRBV12-5	TRBD1	NA	17	TRBJ2-2	TGTGCTAGTGGTTTGGTACACGGGACAGGGGACACCGGGGAGCTGTTTTTT	CASGLVHGTGDTGELFF
TRBV2	NA	NA	16	TRBJ2-7	TGTGCCAGCAGGGTGGGACAAGCGGGAAACTCCTACGAGCAGTACTTC	CASRVGQAGNSYEQYF
TRBV27	TRBD1	NA	16	TRBJ1-1	TGTGCCAGCAGTCCCGGGACAGGGTCCGCCAACACTGAAGCTTTCTTT	CASSPGTGSANTEAFF
TRBV7-2	NA	NA	14	TRBJ2-5	TGTGCCAGCAGTCAACTCAGGGGTTGGGAGACCCAGTACTTC	CASSQLRGWETQYF
TRBV5-1	NA	NA	19	TRBJ2-1	TGCGCCAGCAATTTCGCCGTGACGGAAGGCGGGATTGGGTACAATGAGCAGTTCTTC	CASNFAVTEGGIGYNEQFF
TRBV29-1	TRBD1	NA	13	TRBJ1-5	TGCAGCGCCGGCGAGGGGGCCAATCAGCCCCAGCATTTT	CSAGEGANQPQHF
TRBV2	TRBD2	NA	16	TRBJ2-7	TGTGCCAGCAGTGACCCCATCGCGGGGGATATCTACGAGCAGTACTTC	CASSDPIAGDIYEQYF
TRBV3-1/TRBV3-2	NA	once	15	TRBJ2-3	TGTGCCAGCAGTCAACCAGGGGGGGAGACAGATACGCAGTATTTT	CASSQPGGETDTQYF
TRBV28	NA	NA	18	TRBJ2-1	TGTGCCAGCAGTTCAGAACCGTATAGCAGTAGCTCCTACAATGAGCAGTTCTTC	CASSSEPYSSSSYNEQFF
TRBV19	TRBD1	NA	16	TRBJ2-1	TGTGCCAGTAGTATACACTGGACAGGGGTCTACAATGAGCAGTTCTTC	CASSIHWTGVYNEQFF
TRBV5-1	TRBD1	NA	16	TRBJ1-5	TGCGCCAGCAGCCCCGGACAGGGGGCTCCTATCGAGCCCCAGCATTTT	CASSPGQGAPIEPQHF
TRBV28	NA	once	13	TRBJ1-5	TGTGCCAGCAGTTTGGCGAGGCATCAGCCCCAGCATTTT	CASSLARHQPQHF
TRBV23-1	NA	NA	14	TRBJ1-5	TGCGCCAGCAGTTTGCTGTGTAGCAATCAGCCCCAGCATTTT	CASSLLCSNQPQHF
TRBV3-1/TRBV3-2	NA	once	15	TRBJ1-2	TGTGCCAGCAGCTCCCCGGGGGTCTTCTCGTATGGCTACACCTTC	CASSSPGVFSYGYTF
TRBV5-1	TRBD2	NA	15	TRBJ2-1	TGCGCCAGCCACCCGGGACTAGCGATAAGGAATGAGCAGTTCTTC	CASHPGLAIRNEQFF
TRBV9	NA	NA	16	TRBJ2-7	TGTGCCAGCAGCGCAACCGGGACCCCGGACTCCTACGAGCAGTACTTC	CASSATGTPDSYEQYF